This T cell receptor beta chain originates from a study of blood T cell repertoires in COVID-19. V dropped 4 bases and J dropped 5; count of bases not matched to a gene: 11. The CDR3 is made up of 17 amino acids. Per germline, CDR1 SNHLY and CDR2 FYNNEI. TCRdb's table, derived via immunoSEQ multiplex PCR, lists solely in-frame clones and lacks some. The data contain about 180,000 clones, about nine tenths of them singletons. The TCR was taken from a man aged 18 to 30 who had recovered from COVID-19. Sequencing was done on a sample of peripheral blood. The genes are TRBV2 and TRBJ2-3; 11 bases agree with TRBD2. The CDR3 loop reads CASSVTSGSLNGDTQYF. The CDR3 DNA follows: TGTGCCAGCAGTGTAACTAGCGGGAGCCTCAACGGAGATACGCAGTATTTT.